The TCR beta chain under discussion was sequenced for a study of shared clonotypes between healthy human individuals. Findings and caveats of the study: The study found about 5% of naive CD4 clonotypes shared across four donors.

Per the original data handling: ImmunoSEQ output held junction-only sequences without quality scores, so filtering differed. Clones were read by immunoSEQ multiplex PCR, and TCRdb kept only the in-frame ones, dropping some. For V, J and clone size, that table is used; D and trimming come from the DNA. The data hold approximately 1.5 million clones, with 95% to 99% observed a single time. The V gene end was trimmed by 5 bases and the J gene end by 4 bases; junction bases not matched to a gene: 14. The CDR3 contains 17 residues. Germline V lookup: CDR1 SGHTA, CDR2 FQGNSA. Worth noting for this clone: Its target is not known.

The sequenced sample consisted of naive CD4+ T cells sorted from blood. Subset here: CD45RA+ positively selected. The V and J genes are TRBV7-2 and TRBJ2-7, with TRBD1 matching over 10 bases. The TCR sequence derives from a young man in good health. CDR3 residues: CASSKGVDRGFLYEQYF. DNA of the CDR3: TGTGCCAGCAGCAAAGGGGTGGACAGGGGGTTTCTATACGAGCAGTACTTC.